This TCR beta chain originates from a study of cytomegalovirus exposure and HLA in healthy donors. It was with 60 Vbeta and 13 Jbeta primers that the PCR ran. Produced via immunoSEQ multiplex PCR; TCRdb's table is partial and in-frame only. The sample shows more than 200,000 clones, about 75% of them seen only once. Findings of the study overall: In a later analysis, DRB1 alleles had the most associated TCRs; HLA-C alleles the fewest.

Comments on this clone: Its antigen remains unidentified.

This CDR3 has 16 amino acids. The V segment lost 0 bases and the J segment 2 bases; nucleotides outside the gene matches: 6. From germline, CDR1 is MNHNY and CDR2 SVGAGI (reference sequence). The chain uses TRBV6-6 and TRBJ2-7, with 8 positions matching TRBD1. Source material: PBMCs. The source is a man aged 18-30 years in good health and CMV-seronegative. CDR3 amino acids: CASSYSTGTGAYEQYF. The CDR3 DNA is TGTGCCAGCAGTTACTCGACCGGGACAGGAGCCTACGAGCAGTACTTC.